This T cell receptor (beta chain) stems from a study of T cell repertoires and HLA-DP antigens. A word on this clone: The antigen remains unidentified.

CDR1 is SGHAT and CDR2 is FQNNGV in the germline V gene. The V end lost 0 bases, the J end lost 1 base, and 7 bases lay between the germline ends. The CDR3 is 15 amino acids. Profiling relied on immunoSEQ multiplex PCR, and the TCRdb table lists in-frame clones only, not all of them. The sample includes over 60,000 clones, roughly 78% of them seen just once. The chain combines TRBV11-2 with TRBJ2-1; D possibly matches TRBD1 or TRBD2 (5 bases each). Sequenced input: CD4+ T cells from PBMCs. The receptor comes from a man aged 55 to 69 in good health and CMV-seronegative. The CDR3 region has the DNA TGTGCCAGCAGCTTAGATGGGGGATCCTACAATGAGCAGTTCTTC. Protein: CASSLDGGSYNEQFF. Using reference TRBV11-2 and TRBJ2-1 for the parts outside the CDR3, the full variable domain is EAGVAQSPRYKIIEKRQSVAFWCNPISGHATLYWYQQILGQGPKLLIQFQNNGVVDDSQLPKDRFSAERLKGVDSTLKIQPAKLEDSAVYLCASSLDGGSYNEQFFGPGTRLTVL.